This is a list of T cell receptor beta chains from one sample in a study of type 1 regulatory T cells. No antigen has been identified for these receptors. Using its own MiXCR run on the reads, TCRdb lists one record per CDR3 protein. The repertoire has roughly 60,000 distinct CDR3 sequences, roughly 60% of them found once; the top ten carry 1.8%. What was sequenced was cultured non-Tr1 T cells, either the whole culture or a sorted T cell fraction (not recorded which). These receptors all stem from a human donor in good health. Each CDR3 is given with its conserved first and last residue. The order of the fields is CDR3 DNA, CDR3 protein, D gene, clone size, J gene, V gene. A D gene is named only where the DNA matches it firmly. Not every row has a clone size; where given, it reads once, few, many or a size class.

DNA: TGTGCCAGCAGCTTAACCGGGACAGGGGCGAGAAATTCACCCCTCCACTTT; CDR3: CASSLTGTGARNSPLHF; D: TRBD1; size: .; J: TRBJ1-6; V: TRBV11-2
DNA: TGTGCCAGCAGCCAAGTCCGCCAGGGGGAGACCCAGTACTTC; CDR3: CASSQVRQGETQYF; D: .; size: .; J: TRBJ2-5; V: TRBV3-1
DNA: TGTGCCAGTAGTAGTGATCAGACCGGGGGGACTGAAGCTTTCTTT; CDR3: CASSSDQTGGTEAFF; D: .; size: .; J: TRBJ1-1; V: TRBV19
DNA: TGTGCCAGCAGTTCCCCCTTCCGGGGGAGAGAGACCCAGTACTTC; CDR3: CASSSPFRGRETQYF; D: .; size: few; J: TRBJ2-5; V: TRBV28
DNA: TGCAGCGTTGATTGGGCCAGGGGAAGGGGTGGCTACACCTTC; CDR3: CSVDWARGRGGYTF; D: .; size: .; J: TRBJ1-2; V: TRBV29-1
DNA: TGTGCCAGCTCACCACGCCGGGACACCTCCTCCTACGAGCAGTACTTC; CDR3: CASSPRRDTSSYEQYF; D: .; size: .; J: TRBJ2-7; V: TRBV18
DNA: TGTGCCAGCAGCCATCACGGACCCCGAGAGACCCAGTACTTC; CDR3: CASSHHGPRETQYF; D: .; size: .; J: TRBJ2-5; V: TRBV3-1
DNA: TGTGCCAGCAGCTTAGCCCTTGGACAGGTCCTCAACACTGAAGCTTTCTTT; CDR3: CASSLALGQVLNTEAFF; D: TRBD1; size: once; J: TRBJ1-1; V: TRBV7-2
DNA: TGCGCCAGCAGCCAAGATGGTCGCGGGAGGTTCTACAATGAGCAGTTCTTC; CDR3: CASSQDGRGRFYNEQFF; D: TRBD2; size: .; J: TRBJ2-1; V: TRBV4-3
DNA: TGTGCCAGCAGCTCACCCAGGGGTACGCAGTATTTT; CDR3: CASSSPRGTQYF; D: .; size: .; J: TRBJ2-3; V: TRBV7-2
DNA: TGCAGCGTCGTTAACAGGTTATCCGCCTACGAGCAGTACTTC; CDR3: CSVVNRLSAYEQYF; D: .; size: .; J: TRBJ2-7; V: TRBV29-1
DNA: TGTGCCATCAGTGTGTCCGAGACCCAGTACTTC; CDR3: CAISVSETQYF; D: .; size: few; J: TRBJ2-5; V: TRBV10-3
DNA: TGTGCCAGCAGTACGGGGGGACAGCTCAAGAGGGGTACTAGCGAACCGAACACCGGGGAGCTGTTTTTT; CDR3: CASSTGGQLKRGTSEPNTGELFF; D: .; size: .; J: TRBJ2-2; V: TRBV12-3/TRBV12-4
DNA: TGTGCCACCAGTGATTTGGGACAGCCGGGTCTCACCAAGACAGGCATTCAGTACTTC; CDR3: CATSDLGQPGLTKTGIQYF; D: .; size: .; J: TRBJ2-4; V: TRBV24-1
DNA: TGTGCCAGCAGCCGCGTAGCGGGAGGGTCGTTTCGCACAGATACGCAGTATTTT; CDR3: CASSRVAGGSFRTDTQYF; D: TRBD2; size: few; J: TRBJ2-3; V: TRBV27
DNA: TGCAGTGCTAGTTGGAGGATGGCGGGGGAGCTGTTTTTT; CDR3: CSASWRMAGELFF; D: .; size: .; J: TRBJ2-2; V: TRBV20-1
DNA: TGCGCCAGCAGACCGACAGGGCACTATGGCTACACCTTC; CDR3: CASRPTGHYGYTF; D: TRBD1; size: .; J: TRBJ1-2; V: TRBV5-1
DNA: TGCAGTGCTAGAGGGGGGGAACTAGCGGATTACAATGAGCAGTTCTTC; CDR3: CSARGGELADYNEQFF; D: TRBD2; size: .; J: TRBJ2-1; V: TRBV20-1
DNA: TGTGCCAGCACGTGGGATCAAGAGACCCAGTACTTC; CDR3: CASTWDQETQYF; D: .; size: .; J: TRBJ2-5; V: TRBV2
DNA: TGTGCCAGCAGCTTGGAGAGATCCAGTCCGCAGTATTTT; CDR3: CASSLERSSPQYF; D: .; size: .; J: TRBJ2-3; V: TRBV7-2
DNA: TGTGCCAGCAGCTTAGAATCGAGTGACCTTTCCGAGCAGTACTTC; CDR3: CASSLESSDLSEQYF; D: .; size: few; J: TRBJ2-7; V: TRBV7-2
DNA: TGTGCCAGCAGCGCCCGGATACAAGAGACCCAGTACTTC; CDR3: CASSARIQETQYF; D: .; size: .; J: TRBJ2-5; V: TRBV11-2
DNA: TGTGCCAGCAGTTACGACCCCCAAGGCGCAGATACGCAGTATTTT; CDR3: CASSYDPQGADTQYF; D: .; size: .; J: TRBJ2-3; V: TRBV6-5
DNA: TGCGCCAGCAGTCAGGCAGATACGCAGTATTTT; CDR3: CASSQADTQYF; D: .; size: .; J: TRBJ2-3; V: TRBV10-2
DNA: TGTGCCAGCAAAAAGCCGCGGGAGAGGAGCGAGCAGTACTTC; CDR3: CASKKPRERSEQYF; D: TRBD2; size: .; J: TRBJ2-7; V: TRBV28
DNA: TGCGCCAGCAGCAACCGGGACAGGGGGCTTACCTACGAGCAGTACTTC; CDR3: CASSNRDRGLTYEQYF; D: TRBD1; size: .; J: TRBJ2-7; V: TRBV5-1
DNA: TGCAGCGTAAACCGGGACACGAGCTTCTACGAGCAGTACTTC; CDR3: CSVNRDTSFYEQYF; D: .; size: .; J: TRBJ2-7; V: TRBV29-1
DNA: TGTGCCAGCAGCGTAGTGGATAGCGTGAATGAGCAGTTCTTC; CDR3: CASSVVDSVNEQFF; D: .; size: .; J: TRBJ2-1; V: TRBV9
DNA: TGTGCCAGCAGTTTACGACAGGACGGCTACGAGCAGTACTTC; CDR3: CASSLRQDGYEQYF; D: .; size: once; J: TRBJ2-7; V: TRBV27
DNA: TGTGCCAGCAGTGAACAGCCAGGGGGGAACACTGAAGCTTTCTTT; CDR3: CASSEQPGGNTEAFF; D: TRBD1; size: .; J: TRBJ1-1; V: TRBV6-1
DNA: TGTGCCAGCACGGGACTAGCGAGCACAGATACGCAGTATTTT; CDR3: CASTGLASTDTQYF; D: TRBD2; size: once; J: TRBJ2-3; V: TRBV6-1
DNA: TGTGCCAGCAGCTACGCGGGAGGGTACACAGATACGCAGTATTTT; CDR3: CASSYAGGYTDTQYF; D: TRBD2; size: .; J: TRBJ2-3; V: TRBV7-3
DNA: TGTGCCAGCTCACCCGACAGGGGGCGCAGGAATGAGCAGTACTTC; CDR3: CASSPDRGRRNEQYF; D: TRBD1; size: .; J: TRBJ2-7; V: TRBV18
DNA: TGTGCCAGCAGCCCCGGGTCTTCGGGGTTTAGGTACGAGCAGTACTTC; CDR3: CASSPGSSGFRYEQYF; D: .; size: few; J: TRBJ2-7; V: TRBV7-2
DNA: TGTGCCACCAGTGACTTGGCGGGAGGGCCCGGGGAGCTGTTTTTT; CDR3: CATSDLAGGPGELFF; D: TRBD2; size: .; J: TRBJ2-2; V: TRBV24-1
DNA: TGTGCCAGCAGCTTTATTTTAGCGGGGGAGCTGTTTTTT; CDR3: CASSFILAGELFF; D: .; size: medium-sized; J: TRBJ2-2; V: TRBV5-4
DNA: TGTGCCAGCAGCCACGGGACTGGAGCCTACGAGCAGTACTTC; CDR3: CASSHGTGAYEQYF; D: .; size: .; J: TRBJ2-7; V: TRBV28
DNA: TGTGCCAGTACGGGGACAGACGATAATTCACCCCTCCACTTT; CDR3: CASTGTDDNSPLHF; D: TRBD1; size: .; J: TRBJ1-6; V: TRBV19
DNA: TGTGCTAGTGGTATCGGGACTAGCGGGGCCACCGGGGAGCTGTTTTTT; CDR3: CASGIGTSGATGELFF; D: TRBD2; size: few; J: TRBJ2-2; V: TRBV12-5
DNA: TGTGCCAGCAGTCCCTCCCTTATAGCGGGAGGCGAGCAGTACTTC; CDR3: CASSPSLIAGGEQYF; D: TRBD2; size: few; J: TRBJ2-7; V: TRBV12-3/TRBV12-4
DNA: TGTGCCAGCAGCAAAGCGCTTTGGGGGCCACAGGGGATGAACACTGAAGCTTTCTTT; CDR3: CASSKALWGPQGMNTEAFF; D: .; size: .; J: TRBJ1-1; V: TRBV21-1
DNA: TGTGCCAGCTCACCGACGTTGCGAGCTAGCACAGATACGCAGTATTTT; CDR3: CASSPTLRASTDTQYF; D: .; size: .; J: TRBJ2-3; V: TRBV18
DNA: TGTGCCAGCAGTTTAGTCCGGGGGGATACGCAGTATTTT; CDR3: CASSLVRGDTQYF; D: .; size: .; J: TRBJ2-3; V: TRBV12-3/TRBV12-4
DNA: TGCAGTGCTAGGAGCGAACGGGGGGCCTCCTACAATGAGCAGTTCTTC; CDR3: CSARSERGASYNEQFF; D: .; size: few; J: TRBJ2-1; V: TRBV20-1
DNA: TGTGCCAGCAGTTTAAACAGGGTGGTCACTGAAGCTTTCTTT; CDR3: CASSLNRVVTEAFF; D: .; size: .; J: TRBJ1-1; V: TRBV27
DNA: TGCAGTGCTAAGCCCTTGGGACAGGACCCTGATGGGGAGCAGTACTTC; CDR3: CSAKPLGQDPDGEQYF; D: TRBD1; size: .; J: TRBJ2-7; V: TRBV20-1
DNA: TGTGCCAGCAGTGTCCGGGACAGGATAATCAAAAACATTCAGTACTTC; CDR3: CASSVRDRIIKNIQYF; D: TRBD1; size: .; J: TRBJ2-4; V: TRBV12-3/TRBV12-4
DNA: TGCAGCGTCCGGACAGGGGCCACAGATACGCAGTATTTT; CDR3: CSVRTGATDTQYF; D: TRBD1; size: .; J: TRBJ2-3; V: TRBV29-1
DNA: TGTGCCAGCAGCTTAGAGGGAGGGTTTGAGCAGTTCTTC; CDR3: CASSLEGGFEQFF; D: TRBD2; size: .; J: TRBJ2-1; V: TRBV7-9